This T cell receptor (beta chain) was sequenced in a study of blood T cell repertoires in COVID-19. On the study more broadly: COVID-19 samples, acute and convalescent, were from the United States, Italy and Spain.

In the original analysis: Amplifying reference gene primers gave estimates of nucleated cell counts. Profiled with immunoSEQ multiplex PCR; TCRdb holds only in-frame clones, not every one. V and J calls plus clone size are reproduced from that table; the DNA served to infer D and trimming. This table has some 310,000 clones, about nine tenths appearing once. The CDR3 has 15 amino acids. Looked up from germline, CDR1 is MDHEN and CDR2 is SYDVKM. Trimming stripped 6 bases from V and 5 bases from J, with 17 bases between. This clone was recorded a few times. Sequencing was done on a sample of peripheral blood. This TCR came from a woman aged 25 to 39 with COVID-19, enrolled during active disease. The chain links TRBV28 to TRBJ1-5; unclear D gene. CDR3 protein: CASSLPARAYQPQHF. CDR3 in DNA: TGTGCCAGCAGCCTCCCTGCGAGAGCGTATCAGCCCCAGCATTTT.